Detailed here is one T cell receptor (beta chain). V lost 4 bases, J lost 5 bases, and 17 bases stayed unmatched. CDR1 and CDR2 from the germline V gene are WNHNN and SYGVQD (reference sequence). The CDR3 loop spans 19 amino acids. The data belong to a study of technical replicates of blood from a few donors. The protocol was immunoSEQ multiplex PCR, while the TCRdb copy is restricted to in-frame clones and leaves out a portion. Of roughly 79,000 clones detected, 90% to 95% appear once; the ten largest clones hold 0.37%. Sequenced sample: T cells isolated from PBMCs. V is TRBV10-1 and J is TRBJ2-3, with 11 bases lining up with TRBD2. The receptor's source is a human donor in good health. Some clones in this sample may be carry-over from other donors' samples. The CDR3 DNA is TGCGCCAGCAGTGGGAATTCCCTGACTAGCGGGGCAGCGGGAGATACGCAGTATTTT. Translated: CASSGNSLTSGAAGDTQYF.